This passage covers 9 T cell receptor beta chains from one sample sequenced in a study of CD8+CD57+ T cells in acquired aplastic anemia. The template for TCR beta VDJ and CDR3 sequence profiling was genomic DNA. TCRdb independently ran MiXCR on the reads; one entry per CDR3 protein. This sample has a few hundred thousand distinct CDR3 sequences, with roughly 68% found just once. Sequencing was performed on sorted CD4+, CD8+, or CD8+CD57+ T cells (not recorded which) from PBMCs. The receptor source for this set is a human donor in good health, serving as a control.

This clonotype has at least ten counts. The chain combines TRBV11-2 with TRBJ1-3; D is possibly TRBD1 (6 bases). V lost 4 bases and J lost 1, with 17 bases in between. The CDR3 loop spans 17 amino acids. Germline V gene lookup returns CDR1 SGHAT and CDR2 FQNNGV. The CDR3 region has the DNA TGTGCCAGCAGCTCGGTTTATCGGGGGGCTTCTGGAAACACCATATATTTT. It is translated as CASSSVYRGASGNTIYF.

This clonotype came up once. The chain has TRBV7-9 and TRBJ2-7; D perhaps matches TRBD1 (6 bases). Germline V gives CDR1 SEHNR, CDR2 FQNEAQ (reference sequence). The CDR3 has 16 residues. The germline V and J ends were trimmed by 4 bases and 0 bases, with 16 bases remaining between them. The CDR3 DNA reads TGTGCCAGCAGCTCATTACCCGCACAGGGCTCCTACGAGCAGTACTTC. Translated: CASSSLPAQGSYEQYF. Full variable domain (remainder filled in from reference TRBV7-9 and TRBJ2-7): DTGVSQNPRHKITKRGQNVTFRCDPISEHNRLYWYRQTLGQGPEFLTYFQNEAQLEKSRLLSDRFSAERPKGSFSTLEIQRTEQGDSAMYLCASSSLPAQGSYEQYFGPGTRLTVT.

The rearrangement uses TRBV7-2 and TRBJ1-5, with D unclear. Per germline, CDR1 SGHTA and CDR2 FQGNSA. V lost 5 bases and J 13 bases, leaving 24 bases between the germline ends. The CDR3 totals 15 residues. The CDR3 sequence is CASSPSRGGTDTQHF. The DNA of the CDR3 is TGTGCCAGCAGCCCCAGCAGAGGTGGCACAGATACGCAGCATTTT.

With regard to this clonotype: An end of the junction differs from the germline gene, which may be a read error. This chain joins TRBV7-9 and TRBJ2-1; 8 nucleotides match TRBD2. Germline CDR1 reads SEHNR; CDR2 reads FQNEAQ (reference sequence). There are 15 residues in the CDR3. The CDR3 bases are TGCGCCAGCAGCTTCCGCGCGGGGGGTAGGGGTGGGCAGTTCTTC. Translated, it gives CASSFRAGGRGGQFF.

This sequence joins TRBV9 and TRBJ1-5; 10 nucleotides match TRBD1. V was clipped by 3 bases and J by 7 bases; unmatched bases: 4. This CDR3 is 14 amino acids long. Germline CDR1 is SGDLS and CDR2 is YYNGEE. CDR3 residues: CASSEGTGVQPQHF. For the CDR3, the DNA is TGTGCCAGCAGCGAGGGGACAGGGGTACAGCCCCAGCATTTT.

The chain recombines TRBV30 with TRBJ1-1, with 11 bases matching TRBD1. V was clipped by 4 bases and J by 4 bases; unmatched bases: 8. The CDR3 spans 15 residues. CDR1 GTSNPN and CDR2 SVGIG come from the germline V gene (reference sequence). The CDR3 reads CAWTRGGTGGTEAFF. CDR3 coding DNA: TGTGCCTGGACCCGGGGGGGGACAGGGGGCACTGAAGCTTTCTTT.

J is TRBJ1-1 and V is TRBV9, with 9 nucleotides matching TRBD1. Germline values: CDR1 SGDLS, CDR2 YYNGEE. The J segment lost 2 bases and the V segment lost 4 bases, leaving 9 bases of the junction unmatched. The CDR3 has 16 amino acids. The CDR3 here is CASSPSYRGQNTEAFF. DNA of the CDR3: TGTGCCAGCAGCCCCTCCTACAGGGGGCAAAACACTGAAGCTTTCTTT.

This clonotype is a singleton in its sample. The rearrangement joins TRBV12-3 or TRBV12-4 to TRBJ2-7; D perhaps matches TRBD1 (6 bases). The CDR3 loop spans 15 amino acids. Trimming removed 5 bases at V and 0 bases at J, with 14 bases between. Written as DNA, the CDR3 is TGTGCCAGCAGTGAAGACCAGGGGTCCTCCTACGAGCAGTACTTC. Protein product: CASSEDQGSSYEQYF.

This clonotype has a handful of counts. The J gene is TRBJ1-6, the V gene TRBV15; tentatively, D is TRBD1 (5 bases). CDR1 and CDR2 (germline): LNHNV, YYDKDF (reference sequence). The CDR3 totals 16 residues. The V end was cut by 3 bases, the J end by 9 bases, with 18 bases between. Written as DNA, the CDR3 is TGTGCCACCAGCAGGGGGGAGATACCGCCCGTTTCACCCCTCCACTTT. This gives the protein CATSRGEIPPVSPLHF.